This TCR beta chain derives from a study of blood T cells in healthy people across ages. Study findings and constraints: Greater diversity and more naive CD4+ cells were seen in long-lived donors than in aged donors.

Next came a second PCR, run for roughly 7 to 12 cycles, which used a sample-barcoded 5' primer along with a J-beta primer mix. Per sample, CDR3-containing paired-end reads numbered at least 2.5 million. Each CDR3 protein is one row after TCRdb ran MiXCR on the 5' RACE reads. The sample consists of over 600,000 distinct CDR3 sequences, about half of them appearing once. Those donating, healthy Caucasian individuals from Russia, were aged about 6 to 95. Isolation yielded PBMCs, at least 6 million per sample, in every case. To note about this clonotype: Its specificity is unknown. Being one base from a much bigger clone, this may be a read error.

CDR3 size: 16 residues. The V gene's germline CDR1 is SGHRS and CDR2 YFSETQ. Trimming left V 0 bases short and J 2 bases short, with 12 bases between. J is TRBJ2-1 and V is TRBV5-1; D is perhaps TRBD2 (5 bases). The TCR sequence derives from a man aged 80 or over in good health. Sequencing used blood. CDR3 DNA sequence: TGCGCCAGCAGCTTGGTGGCGCAGGAGGCCTACAATGAGCAGTTCTTC. It encodes CASSLVAQEAYNEQFF.